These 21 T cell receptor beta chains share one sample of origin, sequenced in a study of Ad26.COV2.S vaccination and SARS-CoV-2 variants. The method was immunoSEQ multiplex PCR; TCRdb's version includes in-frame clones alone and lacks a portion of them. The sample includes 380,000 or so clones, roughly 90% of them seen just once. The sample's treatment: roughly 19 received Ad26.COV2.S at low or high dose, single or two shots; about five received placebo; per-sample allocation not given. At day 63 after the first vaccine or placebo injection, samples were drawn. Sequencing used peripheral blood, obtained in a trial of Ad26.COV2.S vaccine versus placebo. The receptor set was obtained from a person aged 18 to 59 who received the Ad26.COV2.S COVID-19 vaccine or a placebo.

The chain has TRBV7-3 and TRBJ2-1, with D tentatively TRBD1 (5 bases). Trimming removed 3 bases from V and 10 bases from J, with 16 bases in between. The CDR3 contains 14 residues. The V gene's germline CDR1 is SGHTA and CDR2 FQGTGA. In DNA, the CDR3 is TGTGCCAGCAGCTTGACGACAGTCGCTGGGGAGCAGTTCTTC. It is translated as CASSLTTVAGEQFF.

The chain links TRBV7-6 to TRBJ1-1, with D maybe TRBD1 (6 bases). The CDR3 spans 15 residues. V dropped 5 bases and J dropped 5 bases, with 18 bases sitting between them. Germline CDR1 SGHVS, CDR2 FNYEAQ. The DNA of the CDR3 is TGTGCCAGCAGCCCCACGACAGGCGTGGGAACTGAAGCTTTCTTT. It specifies CASSPTTGVGTEAFF.

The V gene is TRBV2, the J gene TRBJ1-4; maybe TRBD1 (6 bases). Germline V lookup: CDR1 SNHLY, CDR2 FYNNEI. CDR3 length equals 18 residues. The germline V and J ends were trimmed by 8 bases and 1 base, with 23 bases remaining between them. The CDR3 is CASQSTQGFVVTNEKLFF. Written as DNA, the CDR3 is TGTGCCAGCCAATCGACCCAGGGGTTTGTCGTAACTAATGAAAAACTGTTTTTT.

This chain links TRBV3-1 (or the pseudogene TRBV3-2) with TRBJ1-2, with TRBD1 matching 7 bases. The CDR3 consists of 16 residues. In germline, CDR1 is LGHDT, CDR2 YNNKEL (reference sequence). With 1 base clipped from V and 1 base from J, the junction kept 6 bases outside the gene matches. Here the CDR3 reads CASSQVAGQLNYGYTF. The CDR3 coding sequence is TGTGCCAGCAGCCAAGTCGCGGGACAGCTTAACTATGGCTACACCTTC.

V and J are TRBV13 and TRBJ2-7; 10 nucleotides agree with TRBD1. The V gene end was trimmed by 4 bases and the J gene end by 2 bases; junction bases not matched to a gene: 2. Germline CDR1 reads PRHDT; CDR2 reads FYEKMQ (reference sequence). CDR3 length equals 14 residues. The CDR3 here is CASSSGQGAYEQYF. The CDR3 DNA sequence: TGTGCCAGCAGCTCTGGACAGGGGGCCTACGAGCAGTACTTC. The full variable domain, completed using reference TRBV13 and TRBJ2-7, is AAGVIQSPRHLIKEKRETATLKCYPIPRHDTVYWYQQGPGQDPQFLISFYEKMQSDKGSIPDRFSAQQFSDYHSELNMSSLELGDSALYFCASSSGQGAYEQYFGPGTRLTVT.

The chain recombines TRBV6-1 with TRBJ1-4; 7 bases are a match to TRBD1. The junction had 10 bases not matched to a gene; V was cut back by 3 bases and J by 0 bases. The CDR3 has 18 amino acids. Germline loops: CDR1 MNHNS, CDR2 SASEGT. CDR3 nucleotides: TGTGCCAGCAGTGATTTAGGTGGGACAGTAACAACTAATGAAAAACTGTTTTTT. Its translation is CASSDLGGTVTTNEKLFF.

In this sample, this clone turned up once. The CDR3 sequence: CASSRGSGLSSSYNEQFF. In DNA form, the CDR3 reads TGTGCCAGCAGCCGAGGAAGCGGCCTTTCAAGCTCCTACAATGAGCAGTTCTTC. The chain employs TRBV7-9 and TRBJ2-1; a possible D gene is TRBD2 (5 bases). V was trimmed by 5 bases and J by 0 bases, leaving 20 bases between them. This CDR3 has 18 amino acids. The germline V gene encodes CDR1 SEHNR and CDR2 FQNEAQ (reference sequence).

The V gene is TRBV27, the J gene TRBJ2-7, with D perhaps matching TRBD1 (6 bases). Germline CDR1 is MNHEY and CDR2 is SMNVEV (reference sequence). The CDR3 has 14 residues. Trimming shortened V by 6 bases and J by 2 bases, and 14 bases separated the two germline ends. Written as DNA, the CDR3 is TGTGCCAGCAGCACGACAGGAGGAACCTACGAGCAGTACTTC. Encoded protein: CASSTTGGTYEQYF.

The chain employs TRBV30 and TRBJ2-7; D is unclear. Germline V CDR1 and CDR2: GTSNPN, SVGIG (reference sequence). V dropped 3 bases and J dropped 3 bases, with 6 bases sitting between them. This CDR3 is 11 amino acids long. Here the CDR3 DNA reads TGTGCCTGGAGCCTCTACTACGAGCAGTACTTC. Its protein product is CAWSLYYEQYF.

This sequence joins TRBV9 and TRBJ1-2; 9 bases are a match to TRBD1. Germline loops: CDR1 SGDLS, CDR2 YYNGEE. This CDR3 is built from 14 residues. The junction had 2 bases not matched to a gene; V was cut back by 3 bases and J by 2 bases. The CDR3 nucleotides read TGTGCCAGCAGCGCAGACAGGGGGAACTATGGCTACACCTTC. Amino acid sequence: CASSADRGNYGYTF.

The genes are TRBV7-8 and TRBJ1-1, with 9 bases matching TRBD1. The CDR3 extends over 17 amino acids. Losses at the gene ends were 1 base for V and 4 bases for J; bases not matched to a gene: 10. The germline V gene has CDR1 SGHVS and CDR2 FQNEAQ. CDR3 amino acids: CASSLVRPTTGGTEAFF. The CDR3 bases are TGTGCCAGCAGCTTAGTACGGCCAACGACAGGGGGCACTGAAGCTTTCTTT.

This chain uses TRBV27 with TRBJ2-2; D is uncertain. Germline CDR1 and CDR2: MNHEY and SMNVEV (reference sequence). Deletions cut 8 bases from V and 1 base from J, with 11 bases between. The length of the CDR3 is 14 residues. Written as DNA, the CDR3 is TGTGCCAGCTTTATGGACGGGAACACCGGGGAGCTGTTTTTT. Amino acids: CASFMDGNTGELFF.

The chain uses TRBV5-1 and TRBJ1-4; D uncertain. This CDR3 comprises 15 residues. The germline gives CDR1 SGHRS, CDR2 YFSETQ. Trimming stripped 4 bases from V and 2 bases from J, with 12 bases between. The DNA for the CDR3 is TGCGCCAGCAGCCCACAAAGGGCGACTAATGAAAAACTGTTTTTT. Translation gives CASSPQRATNEKLFF.

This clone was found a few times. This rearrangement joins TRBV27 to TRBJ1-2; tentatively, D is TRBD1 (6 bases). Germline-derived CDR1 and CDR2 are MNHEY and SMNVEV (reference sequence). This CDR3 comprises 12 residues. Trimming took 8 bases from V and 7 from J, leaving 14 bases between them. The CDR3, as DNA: TGTGCCAGCCGGCAGGGGTTTCGTGGCTACACCTTC. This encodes CASRQGFRGYTF.

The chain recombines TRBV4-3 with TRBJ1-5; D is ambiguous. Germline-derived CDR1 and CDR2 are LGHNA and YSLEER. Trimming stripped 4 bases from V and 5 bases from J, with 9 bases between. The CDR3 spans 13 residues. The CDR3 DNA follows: TGCGCCAGCAGCCCCACAGAAGATCAGCCCCAGCATTTT. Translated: CASSPTEDQPQHF.

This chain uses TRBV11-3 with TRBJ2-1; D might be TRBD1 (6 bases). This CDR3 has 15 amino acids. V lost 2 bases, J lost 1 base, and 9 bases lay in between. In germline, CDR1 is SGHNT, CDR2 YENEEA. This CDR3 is CASSLRTGSYNEQFF. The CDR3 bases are TGTGCCAGCAGCTTACGTACAGGGTCCTACAATGAGCAGTTCTTC.

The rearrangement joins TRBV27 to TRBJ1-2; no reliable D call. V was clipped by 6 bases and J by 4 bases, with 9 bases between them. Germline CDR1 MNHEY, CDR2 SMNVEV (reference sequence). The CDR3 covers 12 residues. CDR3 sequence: CASRTIGYGYTF. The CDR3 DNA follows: TGTGCCAGCAGAACTATCGGCTATGGCTACACCTTC.

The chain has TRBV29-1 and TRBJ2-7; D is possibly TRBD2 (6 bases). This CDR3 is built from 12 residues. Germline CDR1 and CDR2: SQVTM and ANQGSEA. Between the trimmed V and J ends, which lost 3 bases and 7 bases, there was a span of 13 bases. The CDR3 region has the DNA TGCAGCGTTGAGGAGGGCGTCCGGGAGCAGTACTTC. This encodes CSVEEGVREQYF.

The DNA of the CDR3 is TGTGCCAGCAGTTTCGCGGGACAGGGGCATGGCGGCTACACCTTC. This translates into CASSFAGQGHGGYTF. This chain connects TRBV6-2 or TRBV6-3 to TRBJ1-2, with 10 bases lining up with TRBD1. This CDR3 contains 15 residues. The germline gives CDR1 MNHEY, CDR2 SVGEGT. With V trimmed by 4 bases and J by 8 bases, 10 bases remained unmatched.

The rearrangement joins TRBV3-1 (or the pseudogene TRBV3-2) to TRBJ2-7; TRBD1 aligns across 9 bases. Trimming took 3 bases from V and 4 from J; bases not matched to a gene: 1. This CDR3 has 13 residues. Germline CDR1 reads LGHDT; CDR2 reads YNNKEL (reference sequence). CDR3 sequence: CASSHDRGYEQYF. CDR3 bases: TGTGCCAGCAGCCATGACAGGGGGTACGAGCAGTACTTC.

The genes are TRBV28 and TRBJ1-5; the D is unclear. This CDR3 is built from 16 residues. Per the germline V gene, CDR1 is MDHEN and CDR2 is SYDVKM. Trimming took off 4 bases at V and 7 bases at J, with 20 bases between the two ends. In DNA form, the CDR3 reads TGTGCCAGCAGTTCCCCCTCGAGGTCGATGTTACAGCCCCAGCATTTT. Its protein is CASSSPSRSMLQPQHF.